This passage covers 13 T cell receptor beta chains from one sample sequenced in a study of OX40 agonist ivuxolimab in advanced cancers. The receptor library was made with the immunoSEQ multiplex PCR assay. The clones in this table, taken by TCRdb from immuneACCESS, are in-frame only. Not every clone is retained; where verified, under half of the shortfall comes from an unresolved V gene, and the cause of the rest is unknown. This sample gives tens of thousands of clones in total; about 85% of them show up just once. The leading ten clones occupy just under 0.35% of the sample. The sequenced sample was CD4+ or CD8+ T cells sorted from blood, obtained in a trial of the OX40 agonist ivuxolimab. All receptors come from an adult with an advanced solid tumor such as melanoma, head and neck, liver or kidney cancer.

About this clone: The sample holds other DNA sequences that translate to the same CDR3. CDR3 amino acids: CASSYSGRVQETQYF. Written as DNA, the CDR3 is TGTGCCAGCAGTTACTCAGGACGGGTGCAAGAGACCCAGTACTTC. The chain is built from TRBV6-5 and TRBJ2-5; D gene ambiguous. Germline V CDR1 and CDR2: MNHEY, SVGAGI. Trimming removed 0 bases from V and 2 bases from J, with 10 bases in between. The CDR3 spans 15 residues.

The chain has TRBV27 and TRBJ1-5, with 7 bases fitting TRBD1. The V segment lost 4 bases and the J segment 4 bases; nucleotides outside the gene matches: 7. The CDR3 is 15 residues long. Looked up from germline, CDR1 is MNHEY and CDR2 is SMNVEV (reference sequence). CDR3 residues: CASSSGQVKNQPQHF. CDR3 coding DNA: TGTGCCAGCAGTTCCGGACAGGTGAAGAATCAGCCCCAGCATTTT.

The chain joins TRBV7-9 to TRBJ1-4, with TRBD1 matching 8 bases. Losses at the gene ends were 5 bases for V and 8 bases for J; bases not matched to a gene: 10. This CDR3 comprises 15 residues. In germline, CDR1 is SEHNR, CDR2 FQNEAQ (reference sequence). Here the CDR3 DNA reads TGTGCCAGCAGCGGGGGACAGGTAGCTGGAGAAAAACTGTTTTTT. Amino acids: CASSGGQVAGEKLFF.

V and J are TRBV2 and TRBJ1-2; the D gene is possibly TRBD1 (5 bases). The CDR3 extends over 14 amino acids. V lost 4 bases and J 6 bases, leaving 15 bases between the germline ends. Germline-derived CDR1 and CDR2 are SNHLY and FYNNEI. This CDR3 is CASSVRQGGDGYTF. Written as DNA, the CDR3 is TGTGCCAGCAGTGTACGGCAGGGAGGCGATGGCTACACCTTC.

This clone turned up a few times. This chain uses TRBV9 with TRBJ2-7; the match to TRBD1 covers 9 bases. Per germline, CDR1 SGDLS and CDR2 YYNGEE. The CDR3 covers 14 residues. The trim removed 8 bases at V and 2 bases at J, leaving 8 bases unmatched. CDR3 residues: CASGRTGDAYEQYF. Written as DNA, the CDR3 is TGTGCCAGTGGACGGACAGGGGACGCCTACGAGCAGTACTTC.

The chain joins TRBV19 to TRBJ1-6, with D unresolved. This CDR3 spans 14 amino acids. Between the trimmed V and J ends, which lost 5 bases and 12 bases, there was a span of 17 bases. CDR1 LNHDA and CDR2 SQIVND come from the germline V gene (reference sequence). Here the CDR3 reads CASSPDLAGVPLHF. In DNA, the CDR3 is TGTGCCAGTAGTCCCGACCTAGCCGGGGTACCCCTCCACTTT. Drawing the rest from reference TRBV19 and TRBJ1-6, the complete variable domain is DGGITQSPKYLFRKEGQNVTLSCEQNLNHDAMYWYRQDPGQGLRLIYYSQIVNDFQKGDIAEGYSVSREKKESFPLTVTSAQKNPTAFYLCASSPDLAGVPLHFGNGTRLTVT.

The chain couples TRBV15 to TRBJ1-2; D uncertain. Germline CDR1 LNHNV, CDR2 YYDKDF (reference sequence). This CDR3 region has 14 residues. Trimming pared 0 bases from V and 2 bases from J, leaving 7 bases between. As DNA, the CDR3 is TGTGCCACCAGCAGAGAAGGCGGCAACTATGGCTACACCTTC. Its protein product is CATSREGGNYGYTF.

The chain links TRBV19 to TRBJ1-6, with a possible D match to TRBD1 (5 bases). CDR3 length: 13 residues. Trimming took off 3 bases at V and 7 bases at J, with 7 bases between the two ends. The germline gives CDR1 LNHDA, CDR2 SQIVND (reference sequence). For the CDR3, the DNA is TGTGCCAGTAGTATGGGACTGAATTCACCCCTCCACTTT. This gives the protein CASSMGLNSPLHF.

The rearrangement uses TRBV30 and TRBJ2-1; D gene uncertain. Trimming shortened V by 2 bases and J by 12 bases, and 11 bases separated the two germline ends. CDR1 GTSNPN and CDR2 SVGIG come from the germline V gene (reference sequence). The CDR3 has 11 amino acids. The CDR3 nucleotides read TGTGCCTGGAGTAGTGCTGTGGGGCAGTTCTTC. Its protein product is CAWSSAVGQFF.

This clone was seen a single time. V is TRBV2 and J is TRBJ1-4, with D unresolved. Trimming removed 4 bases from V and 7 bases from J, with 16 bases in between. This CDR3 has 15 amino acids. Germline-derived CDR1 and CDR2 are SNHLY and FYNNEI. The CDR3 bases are TGTGCCAGCAGTGTTCGGGCCCCCCGGAGTGAAAAACTGTTTTTT. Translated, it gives CASSVRAPRSEKLFF.

For the CDR3, the DNA is TGTGCCAGCGACTGGACAGGGAGCACAGATACGCAGTATTTT. This translates into CASDWTGSTDTQYF. This chain uses TRBV6-1 with TRBJ2-3; TRBD1 matches at 8 bases. J lost 0 bases, V lost 8 bases, and 4 bases had no gene match. Germline values: CDR1 MNHNS, CDR2 SASEGT. This CDR3 contains 14 residues.

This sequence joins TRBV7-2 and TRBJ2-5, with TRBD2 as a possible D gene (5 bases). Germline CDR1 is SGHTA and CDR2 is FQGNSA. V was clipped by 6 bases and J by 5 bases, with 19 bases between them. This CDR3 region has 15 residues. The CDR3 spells CASSLLRGLGETQYF. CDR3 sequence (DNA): TGTGCCAGCAGTTTACTTCGCGGGTTGGGGGAGACCCAGTACTTC. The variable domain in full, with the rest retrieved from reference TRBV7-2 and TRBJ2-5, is GAGVSQSPSNKVTEKGKDVELRCDPISGHTALYWYRQSLGQGLEFLIYFQGNSAPDKSGLPSDRFSAERTGGSVSTLTIQRTQQEDSAVYLCASSLLRGLGETQYFGPGTRLLVL.

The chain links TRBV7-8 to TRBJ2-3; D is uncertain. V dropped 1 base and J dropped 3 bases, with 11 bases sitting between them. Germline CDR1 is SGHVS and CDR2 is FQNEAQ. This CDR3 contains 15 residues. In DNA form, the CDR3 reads TGTGCCAGCAGCTTAGACTGGTTGGGGACAGATACGCAGTATTTT. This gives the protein CASSLDWLGTDTQYF.